This T cell receptor beta chain is drawn from a study of post-analysis software for immune sequencing data (dated by TCRdb to between 2015 and 2017). With respect to the entire study: The recorded disease courses included relapsing-remitting, secondary progressive and progressive-relapsing multiple sclerosis, and some patients had no subtype annotation. The multiple sclerosis patient repertoires were compared with 11 previously published healthy control repertoires from donors aged about 6 to 26 years. A subset of samples was prepared in parallel using single-end sample barcoding, then pooled and co-amplified after Illumina adapter ligation.

Results and caveats for the whole study, not just this receptor: Significantly lower normalized Chao1 diversity was found in multiple sclerosis patients than in controls, suggesting substantial peripheral T-cell clonal expansion. Patients showed significantly higher frequencies than controls for several TRBV segments, among them TRBV5-6, TRBV5-1 and TRBV20-1. When samples were clustered directly using the F measure, samples prepared in the same batch co-clustered strongly, which prompted a batch-effect correction. The multiple sclerosis patient group was slightly younger than the control group.

As concerns this clonotype: Its antigen is currently not known. The sample holds no much larger clone one base away, and base qualities are not on file.

The CDR3 numbers 13 residues from cysteine through phenylalanine. The retained sequence is limited to the CDR3, 39 bases, with the frame set at the first base. Compared with germline, V lacks 11 bases and J lacks 5 bases; bases without a gene match: 8. Library creation used PCR. Data came from an Illumina HiSeq 2500. To reduce PCR and sequencing biases, unique molecular identifiers were incorporated into the TCR beta cDNA libraries. Every 1 to 10 million input T cells yielded some 500,000 cDNA molecules, meaning each molecule approximated one T cell. The patient libraries were prepared and sequenced using the same protocol as the earlier healthy control dataset. Within a given batch, samples were prepared together, multiplexed and sequenced on the same HiSeq lane. The authors' pipeline ran thus. MIGEC handled the raw barcoded reads, throwing out single-read molecular identifier groups before consensus assembly and CDR3 extraction. VDJtools was used for post-analysis of the clonotype tables, and diversity was normalized by down-sampling every dataset to the size of the smallest sample. To correct batch-related cross-sample contamination, repertoire overlap clustering matched CDR3 amino acid sequences but not nucleotide sequences. TCRdb reworked the public reads: Q25 trimming with fastp, MiXCR clone assembly, productive beta chains retained. CDR3 protein duplicates are merged, each entry listing the most common genes and DNA. The V and J calls and clone size are TCRdb's, not the authors'. This sample comprises over 700,000 distinct CDR3 sequences, 25% to 30% of them detected only once. The leading ten clones occupy under 0.7% of the sample.

To demonstrate the VDJtools post-analysis software, the study profiled TCR beta repertoires from the peripheral blood of about 13 young patients with multiple sclerosis. Multiple sclerosis patients were children and adolescents aged roughly 6 to 17 years. Material: blood. The sequence came from a girl between 5 and 17 years old with multiple sclerosis. Rearrangement joined TRBV12-3 or TRBV12-4 to TRBJ2-1; TRBD2 lines up with 8 middle nucleotides. In nucleotide form, the sequence is TGTGCCGCCAGCCCGGGAGGGGACAATGAGCAGTTCTTC. The resulting protein is CAASPGGDNEQFF.